This TCR beta chain was sequenced during a study of blood T cell repertoires in COVID-19. Overall study: Italy, Spain and the United States were the sources of the convalescent and acute COVID-19 samples.

Using immunoSEQ multiplex PCR, the repertoire was profiled, and TCRdb retains in-frame clones only, with some absent. The repertoire holds about 260,000 clones, with roughly 86% as singletons. The CDR3 sequence is 14 residues long. V was clipped by 0 bases and J by 8 bases, with 12 bases between them. CDR1 is SGHNT and CDR2 is YYREEE in the germline V gene (reference sequence). The chain employs TRBV5-4 and TRBJ2-1; the D gene is possibly TRBD1 (6 bases). This clonotype was obtained from a man between 40 and 49 years old with active or convalescent COVID-19. The specimen was peripheral blood. The CDR3 bases are TGTGCCAGCAGCTTGGAAGACGAGGGGGATGAGCAGTTCTTC. Translation gives CASSLEDEGDEQFF.